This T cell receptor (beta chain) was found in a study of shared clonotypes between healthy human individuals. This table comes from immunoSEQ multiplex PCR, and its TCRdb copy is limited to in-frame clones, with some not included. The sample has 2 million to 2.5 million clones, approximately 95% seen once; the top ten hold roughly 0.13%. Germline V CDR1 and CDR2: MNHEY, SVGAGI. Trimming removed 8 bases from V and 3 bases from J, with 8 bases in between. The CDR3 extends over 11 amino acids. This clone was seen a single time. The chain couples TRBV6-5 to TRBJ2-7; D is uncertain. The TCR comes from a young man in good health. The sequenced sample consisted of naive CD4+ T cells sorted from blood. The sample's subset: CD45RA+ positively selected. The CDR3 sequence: CASGRNYEQYF. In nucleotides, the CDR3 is TGTGCCAGCGGCAGGAACTACGAGCAGTACTTC.